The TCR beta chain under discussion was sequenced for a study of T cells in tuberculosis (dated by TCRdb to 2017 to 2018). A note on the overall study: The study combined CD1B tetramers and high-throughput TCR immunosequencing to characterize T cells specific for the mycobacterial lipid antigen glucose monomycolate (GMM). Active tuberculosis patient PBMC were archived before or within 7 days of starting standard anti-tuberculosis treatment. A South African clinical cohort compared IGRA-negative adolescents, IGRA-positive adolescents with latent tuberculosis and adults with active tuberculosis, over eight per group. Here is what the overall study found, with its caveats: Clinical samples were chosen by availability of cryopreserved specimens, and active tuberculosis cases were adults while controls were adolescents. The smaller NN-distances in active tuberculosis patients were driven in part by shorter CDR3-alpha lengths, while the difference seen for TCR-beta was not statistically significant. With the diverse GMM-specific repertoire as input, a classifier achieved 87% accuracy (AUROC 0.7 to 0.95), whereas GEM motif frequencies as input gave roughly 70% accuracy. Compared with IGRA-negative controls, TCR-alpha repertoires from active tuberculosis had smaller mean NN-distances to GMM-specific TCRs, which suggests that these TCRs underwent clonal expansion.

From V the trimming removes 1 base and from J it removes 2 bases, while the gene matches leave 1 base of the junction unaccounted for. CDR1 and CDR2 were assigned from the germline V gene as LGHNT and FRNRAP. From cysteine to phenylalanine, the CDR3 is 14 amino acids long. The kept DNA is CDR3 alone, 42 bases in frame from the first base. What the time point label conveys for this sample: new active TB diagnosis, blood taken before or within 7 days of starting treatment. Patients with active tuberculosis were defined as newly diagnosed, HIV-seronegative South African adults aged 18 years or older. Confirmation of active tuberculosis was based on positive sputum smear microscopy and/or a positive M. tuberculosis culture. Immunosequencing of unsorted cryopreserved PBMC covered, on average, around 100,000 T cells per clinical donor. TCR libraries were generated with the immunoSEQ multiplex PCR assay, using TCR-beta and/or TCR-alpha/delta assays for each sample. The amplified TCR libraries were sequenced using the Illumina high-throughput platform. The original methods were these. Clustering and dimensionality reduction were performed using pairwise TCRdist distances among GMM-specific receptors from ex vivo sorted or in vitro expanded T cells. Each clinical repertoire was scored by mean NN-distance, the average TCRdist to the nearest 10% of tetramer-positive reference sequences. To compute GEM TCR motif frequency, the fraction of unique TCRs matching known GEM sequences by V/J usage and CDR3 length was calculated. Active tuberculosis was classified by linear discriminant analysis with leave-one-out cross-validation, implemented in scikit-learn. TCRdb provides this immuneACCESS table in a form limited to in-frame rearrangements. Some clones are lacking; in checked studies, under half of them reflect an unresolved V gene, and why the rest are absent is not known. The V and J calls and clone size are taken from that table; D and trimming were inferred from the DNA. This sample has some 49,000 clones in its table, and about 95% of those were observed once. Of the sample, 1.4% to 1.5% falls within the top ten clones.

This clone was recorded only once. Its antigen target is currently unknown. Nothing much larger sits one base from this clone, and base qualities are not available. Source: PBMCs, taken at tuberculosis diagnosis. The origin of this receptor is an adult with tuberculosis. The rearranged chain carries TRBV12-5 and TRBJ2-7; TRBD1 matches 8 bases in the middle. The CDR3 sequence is CASGLDRGTYEQYF. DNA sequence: TGTGCTAGTGGTTTGGACAGGGGGACCTACGAGCAGTACTTC.